The rows below give T cell receptor beta chains drawn from one sample of a study of CD4 T cells in relation to SARS-CoV-2 and coronaviruses. These receptors' targets are unknown. The table came from immunoSEQ multiplex PCR; TCRdb's copy has only in-frame clones and leaves some out. Of under 20,000 clones listed, over 80% are singletons. Sequenced sample: CD4+ T cells from PBMCs, cultured in vitro. Every receptor here comes from a human donor in good health. Each CDR3 is given with its conserved first and last residue. D genes are given only for firm matches. Not all rows give a size; the values are once, few, many and, for expanded clones, a class.

D: TRBD2
size: .
J: TRBJ2-5
V: TRBV5-1
CDR3: CASSLRISGGAGQETQYF
DNA: TGCGCCAGCAGCCTCCGGATTAGCGGGGGGGCCGGGCAAGAGACCCAGTACTTC

D: .
size: .
J: TRBJ1-5
V: TRBV5-1
CDR3: CASSLGLGNQPQHF
DNA: TGCGCCAGCAGCTTGGGACTGGGAAATCAGCCCCAGCATTTT

D: TRBD1
size: .
J: TRBJ1-1
V: TRBV7-2
CDR3: CASSTRQGSYTEAFF
DNA: TGTGCCAGCAGCACGCGACAGGGGTCGTACACTGAAGCTTTCTTT

D: .
size: .
J: TRBJ1-1
V: TRBV19
CDR3: CASKVGVMNTEAFF
DNA: TGTGCCAGTAAGGTCGGAGTCATGAACACTGAAGCTTTCTTT

D: TRBD2
size: .
J: TRBJ2-1
V: TRBV9
CDR3: CASSVDGERWGLAGGNEQFF
DNA: TGTGCCAGCAGCGTAGACGGGGAACGGTGGGGACTAGCGGGAGGCAATGAGCAGTTCTTC

D: .
size: .
J: TRBJ2-7
V: TRBV18
CDR3: CASSPQGEEQYF
DNA: TGTGCCAGCTCACCACAGGGAGAGGAGCAGTACTTC

D: .
size: .
J: TRBJ2-2
V: TRBV10-3
CDR3: CAIKTTRDAGELFF
DNA: TGTGCCATCAAAACAACCAGGGATGCCGGGGAGCTGTTTTTT

D: .
size: .
J: TRBJ2-3
V: TRBV5-6
CDR3: CASSPAGEVTDTQYF
DNA: TGTGCCAGCAGCCCCGCGGGCGAGGTAACAGATACGCAGTATTTT

D: TRBD1
size: few
J: TRBJ1-2
V: TRBV7-2
CDR3: CASSLMGQGNGYTF
DNA: TGTGCCAGCAGCTTAATGGGACAGGGTAACGGCTACACCTTC

D: .
size: .
J: TRBJ2-1
V: TRBV19
CDR3: CASSFPTVREQFF
DNA: TGTGCCAGTAGTTTCCCGACGGTAAGAGAGCAGTTCTTC

D: .
size: .
J: TRBJ1-1
V: TRBV21-1
CDR3: CASSTFNRDLDRKGMDTEAFF
DNA: TGTGCCAGCAGCACATTTAACCGGGACCTTGACAGGAAGGGGATGGACACTGAAGCTTTCTTT

D: .
size: few
J: TRBJ2-7
V: TRBV7-9
CDR3: CASGRTLEFHF
DNA: TGTGCCAGCGGTCGGACATTGGAATTTCACTTC

D: TRBD2
size: .
J: TRBJ2-2
V: TRBV5-1
CDR3: CASSFSGRGTGELFF
DNA: TGCGCCAGCAGCTTTAGCGGGAGAGGGACCGGGGAGCTGTTTTTT

D: TRBD1
size: .
J: TRBJ2-2
V: TRBV14
CDR3: CASSDRGRTGELFF
DNA: TGTGCCAGCAGTGACAGGGGGCGGACCGGGGAGCTGTTTTTT

D: TRBD2
size: once
J: TRBJ2-4
V: TRBV5-1
CDR3: CASSLELAGGRIQYF
DNA: TGCGCCAGCAGCTTGGAGTTAGCGGGCGGTCGGATTCAGTACTTC

D: .
size: .
J: TRBJ1-2
V: TRBV28
CDR3: CASSSNQGLGSNGYTF
DNA: TGTGCCAGCAGTTCAAATCAGGGGCTGGGGTCGAATGGCTACACCTTC

D: .
size: .
J: TRBJ2-3
V: TRBV6-5
CDR3: CASSYKFRTGTQYF
DNA: TGTGCCAGCAGTTACAAGTTCCGCACGGGTACGCAGTATTTT

D: TRBD1
size: .
J: TRBJ1-4
V: TRBV19
CDR3: CASSLGQGEEKLFF
DNA: TGTGCCAGTAGTTTGGGACAGGGCGAAGAAAAACTGTTTTTT

D: TRBD2
size: .
J: TRBJ2-5
V: TRBV10-1
CDR3: CASSDTSGAIETQYF
DNA: TGCGCCAGCAGTGACACTAGCGGGGCCATAGAGACCCAGTACTTC

D: TRBD1
size: .
J: TRBJ2-2
V: TRBV3-1/TRBV3-2
CDR3: CASSRRDRVMSGELFF
DNA: TGTGCCAGCAGTCGTCGGGACAGGGTTATGAGCGGGGAGCTGTTTTTT

D: .
size: .
J: TRBJ2-5
V: TRBV6-5
CDR3: CASKVAGQETQYF
DNA: TGTGCCAGCAAGGTGGCGGGACAAGAGACCCAGTACTTC

D: .
size: .
J: TRBJ2-6
V: TRBV10-3
CDR3: CAISDSSGANVLTF
DNA: TGTGCCATCAGTGATAGCTCTGGGGCCAACGTCCTGACTTTC

D: .
size: .
J: TRBJ1-4
V: TRBV28
CDR3: CASSPRGGPHEKLFF
DNA: TGTGCCAGCAGTCCACGTGGGGGGCCACATGAAAAACTGTTTTTT

D: .
size: .
J: TRBJ2-7
V: TRBV6-5
CDR3: CASSYYSAGMYEQYF
DNA: TGTGCCAGCAGTTACTACTCGGCAGGGATGTACGAGCAGTACTTC

D: .
size: .
J: TRBJ2-1
V: TRBV7-8
CDR3: CASSLAQGLAYNEQFF
DNA: TGTGCCAGCAGCTTAGCGCAGGGATTGGCCTACAATGAGCAGTTCTTC

D: .
size: .
J: TRBJ2-3
V: TRBV6-1
CDR3: CASSELRSSTDTQYF
DNA: TGTGCCAGCAGTGAATTGCGGAGTTCCACAGATACGCAGTATTTT

D: TRBD1
size: .
J: TRBJ1-4
V: TRBV5-1
CDR3: CASSGTGVNEKLFF
DNA: TGCGCCAGCAGCGGGACAGGGGTTAATGAAAAACTGTTTTTT

D: TRBD1
size: .
J: TRBJ2-1
V: TRBV5-4
CDR3: CASSSGTGGYNEQFF
DNA: TGTGCCAGCAGCTCCGGGACAGGGGGGTACAATGAGCAGTTCTTC

D: .
size: .
J: TRBJ2-1
V: TRBV7-3
CDR3: CASSLTVGALGEQFF
DNA: TGTGCCAGCAGCTTAACGGTCGGGGCCCTAGGTGAGCAGTTCTTC

D: TRBD2
size: .
J: TRBJ2-2
V: TRBV10-3
CDR3: CAISESRVGLAGTGELFF
DNA: TGTGCCATCAGTGAGTCAAGGGTCGGACTAGCGGGGACCGGGGAGCTGTTTTTT

D: .
size: .
J: TRBJ2-7
V: TRBV18
CDR3: CASNRPGEIYEQYF
DNA: TGTGCCAGCAATCGTCCGGGGGAGATCTACGAGCAGTACTTC

D: .
size: .
J: TRBJ1-4
V: TRBV3-1/TRBV3-2
CDR3: CASRKDSATNEKLFF
DNA: TGTGCCAGCAGGAAAGACAGTGCAACTAATGAAAAACTGTTTTTT

D: TRBD2
size: few
J: TRBJ2-7
V: TRBV29-1
CDR3: CSVAGASGREYEQYF
DNA: TGCAGCGTTGCCGGGGCTAGCGGGAGGGAGTACGAGCAGTACTTC

D: .
size: .
J: TRBJ1-1
V: TRBV20-1
CDR3: CSARGDTEAFF
DNA: TGCAGTGCTAGAGGGGACACTGAAGCTTTCTTT

D: .
size: once
J: TRBJ1-4
V: TRBV7-9
CDR3: CASTLGYRLNEKLFF
DNA: TGTGCCAGCACCTTGGGGTACAGGCTCAATGAAAAACTGTTTTTT

D: TRBD1
size: .
J: TRBJ2-5
V: TRBV3-1/TRBV3-2
CDR3: CASSPTLDRVETQYF
DNA: TGTGCCAGCAGCCCAACCCTGGACAGGGTAGAGACCCAGTACTTC

D: TRBD2
size: .
J: TRBJ2-5
V: TRBV9
CDR3: CASSTGAGTQETQYF
DNA: TGTGCCAGCAGCACTGGAGCGGGGACCCAAGAGACCCAGTACTTC

D: .
size: few
J: TRBJ1-5
V: TRBV30
CDR3: CAWSPTDSNQPQHF
DNA: TGTGCCTGGAGTCCGACAGATAGCAATCAGCCCCAGCATTTT

D: TRBD1
size: .
J: TRBJ1-3
V: TRBV2
CDR3: CASSGDSSGNTIYF
DNA: TGTGCCAGCAGTGGGGACAGTTCTGGAAACACCATATATTTT

D: .
size: .
J: TRBJ2-5
V: TRBV19
CDR3: CASNTALGSETQYF
DNA: TGTGCCAGTAACACGGCCCTAGGGTCAGAGACCCAGTACTTC

D: .
size: once
J: TRBJ2-4
V: TRBV18
CDR3: CASSLGEVGKNIQYF
DNA: TGTGCCAGCTCACTCGGGGAAGTTGGCAAAAACATTCAGTACTTC

D: TRBD1
size: .
J: TRBJ2-6
V: TRBV18
CDR3: CASSPGTGGLGGANVLTF
DNA: TGTGCCAGCTCACCCGGGACAGGGGGCCTCGGAGGGGCCAACGTCCTGACTTTC

D: .
size: few
J: TRBJ1-2
V: TRBV6-5
CDR3: CASSSGTGPSYGYTF
DNA: TGTGCCAGCAGTTCGGGGACGGGCCCCAGCTATGGCTACACCTTC

D: .
size: .
J: TRBJ1-6
V: TRBV19
CDR3: CASSIGQENNSPLHF
DNA: TGTGCCAGTAGTATTGGGCAGGAGAATAATTCACCCCTCCACTTT

D: .
size: .
J: TRBJ1-1
V: TRBV3-1/TRBV3-2
CDR3: CASSQDWTAREAFF
DNA: TGTGCCAGCAGCCAAGATTGGACAGCCCGTGAAGCTTTCTTT

D: .
size: .
J: TRBJ1-3
V: TRBV5-1
CDR3: CASSLEGGWRNTIYF
DNA: TGCGCCAGCAGTCTCGAGGGGGGCTGGAGGAACACCATATATTTT

D: .
size: hyperexpanded
J: TRBJ1-3
V: TRBV5-1
CDR3: CASSLAWGRRSGNTIYF
DNA: TGCGCCAGCAGCTTGGCCTGGGGTCGGAGGTCCGGAAACACCATATATTTT

D: .
size: .
J: TRBJ2-7
V: TRBV5-1
CDR3: CASSLEGHEQYF
DNA: TGCGCCAGCAGCTTGGAAGGTCACGAGCAGTACTTC

D: .
size: .
J: TRBJ1-2
V: TRBV4-3
CDR3: CASSQDGGGYTF
DNA: TGCGCCAGCAGCCAAGATGGGGGTGGCTACACCTTC